The 32 T cell receptor beta chains presented below share a single source sample, sequenced in a study of T cell responses to AZD1222 COVID-19 vaccine. This table comes from immunoSEQ multiplex PCR, and its TCRdb copy is limited to in-frame clones, with some not included. The profile shows about 180,000 clones, around 88% of them singletons. Material: peripheral blood, obtained on day 0 of AZD1222 vaccination. These receptors all come from an adult in good health.

The rearrangement joins TRBV9 to TRBJ1-6, with D hard to call. Germline assignment: CDR1 SGDLS and CDR2 YYNGEE. Between the trimmed V and J ends, which lost 0 bases and 7 bases, there was a span of 5 bases. The CDR3 totals 13 residues. CDR3: CASSVAGNSPLHF. The CDR3 region has the DNA TGTGCCAGCAGCGTAGCGGGAAATTCACCCCTCCACTTT.

This chain connects TRBV5-1 to TRBJ2-7; 8 nucleotides line up with TRBD1. Looked up from germline, CDR1 is SGHRS and CDR2 is YFSETQ. The trim removed 4 bases at V and 2 bases at J, leaving 8 bases unmatched. CDR3 length equals 15 residues. CDR3 residues: CASSMPGQAAYEQYF. DNA of the CDR3: TGCGCCAGCAGCATGCCGGGACAGGCCGCCTACGAGCAGTACTTC. The entire variable domain, with the rest obtained from reference TRBV5-1 and TRBJ2-7, is as follows: KAGVTQTPRYLIKTRGQQVTLSCSPISGHRSVSWYQQTPGQGLQFLFEYFSETQRNKGNFPGRFSGRQFSNSRSEMNVSTLELGDSALYLCASSMPGQAAYEQYFGPGTRLTVT.

V is TRBV7-9 and J is TRBJ2-3; either TRBD1 or TRBD2 may fit D (5 bases each). Trimming took off 4 bases at V and 2 bases at J, with 10 bases between the two ends. CDR1 is SEHNR, CDR2 FQNEAQ, per germline (reference sequence). The CDR3 is made up of 14 amino acids. Written as DNA, the CDR3 is TGTGCCAGCAGCTCGGGACGGGACACAGATACGCAGTATTTT. Translation gives CASSSGRDTDTQYF.

The chain links TRBV11-2 to TRBJ2-1; D unclear. V was trimmed by 1 base and J by 4 bases, leaving 5 bases between them. The CDR3 has 13 amino acids. Germline values: CDR1 SGHAT, CDR2 FQNNGV. The CDR3 is CASSLVAYNEQFF. CDR3 coding DNA: TGTGCCAGCAGCTTAGTCGCGTACAATGAGCAGTTCTTC.

This sequence joins TRBV2 and TRBJ2-7; 8 bases align to TRBD1. Germline CDR1 and CDR2: SNHLY and FYNNEI. The CDR3 consists of 12 residues. The V and J ends lost 6 bases and 5 bases, in that order; junction bases with no gene match: 3. In DNA, the CDR3 is TGTGCCAGCAGCCCCAGGGGGCACGAGCAGTACTTC. Translated: CASSPRGHEQYF.

J is TRBJ1-2 and V is TRBV2; no clear D. The CDR3 contains 15 residues. The germline V gene encodes CDR1 SNHLY and CDR2 FYNNEI. The V gene lost 4 bases and the J gene lost 4 bases, with 16 bases spanning the gap. The CDR3 region is CASSGNTGRPYGYTF. CDR3 coding DNA: TGTGCCAGCAGTGGTAATACCGGGAGACCCTATGGCTACACCTTC.

The chain links TRBV18 to TRBJ2-1; D possibly corresponds to TRBD1 (5 bases). V dropped 7 bases and J dropped 9 bases, with 19 bases sitting between them. CDR1 and CDR2 (germline): KGHSH, LQKENI. CDR3 length equals 14 residues. Here the CDR3 reads CASFGAGSVGEQFF. The DNA of the CDR3 is TGTGCCAGCTTTGGTGCAGGGTCGGTAGGTGAGCAGTTCTTC.

This clone was counted a single time. The chain has TRBV19 and TRBJ1-4; D is unclear. In germline, CDR1 is LNHDA, CDR2 SQIVND (reference sequence). This CDR3 contains 13 residues. V was shortened by 7 bases and J by 7 bases, with 13 bases between the two germline ends. The CDR3 spells CASNRGIREKLFF. Here the CDR3 DNA reads TGTGCCAGTAATCGGGGTATACGTGAAAAACTGTTTTTT.

The genes are TRBV18 and TRBJ1-5, with D hard to call. Trimming removed 6 bases from V and 0 bases from J, with 6 bases in between. Germline lookup yields CDR1 KGHSH and CDR2 LQKENI. CDR3 size: 13 residues. As DNA, the CDR3 is TGTGCCAGCTCCCGGGATAGCAATCAGCCCCAGCATTTT. This gives the protein CASSRDSNQPQHF.

The rearrangement links TRBV19 to TRBJ1-4; D remains unclear. This CDR3 has 11 residues. CDR1 LNHDA and CDR2 SQIVND come from the germline V gene (reference sequence). Trimming removed 3 bases from V and 8 bases from J, with 4 bases in between. This chain's CDR3 is CASSITEKLFF. DNA for the CDR3: TGTGCCAGTAGTATTACGGAAAAACTGTTTTTT.

The rearrangement joins TRBV7-9 to TRBJ1-4; 10 bases agree with TRBD1. Per germline, CDR1 SEHNR and CDR2 FQNEAQ (reference sequence). This CDR3 region has 15 residues. V trimming: 4 bases; J trimming: 8 bases; junction bases outside the gene matches: 7. CDR3 bases: TGTGCCAGCAGCTACACCGGGACAGGGGAAGAAAAACTGTTTTTT. Protein sequence: CASSYTGTGEEKLFF. Together with reference TRBV7-9 and TRBJ1-4, the CDR3 gives the full variable domain: DTGVSQNPRHKITKRGQNVTFRCDPISEHNRLYWYRQTLGQGPEFLTYFQNEAQLEKSRLLSDRFSAERPKGSFSTLEIQRTEQGDSAMYLCASSYTGTGEEKLFFGSGTQLSVL.

The chain carries TRBV19 and TRBJ2-7; D call uncertain. Germline CDR1 is LNHDA and CDR2 is SQIVND (reference sequence). Trimming removed 2 bases from V and 2 bases from J, with 13 bases in between. The CDR3 has 15 amino acids. This chain's CDR3 is CASSIQSGRAYEQYF. The CDR3 coding sequence is TGTGCCAGTAGTATACAATCCGGACGCGCCTACGAGCAGTACTTC.

The chain is built from TRBV19 and TRBJ2-2; 8 nucleotides match TRBD1. Losses at the gene ends were 4 bases for V and 3 bases for J; bases not matched to a gene: 4. Germline V gives CDR1 LNHDA, CDR2 SQIVND (reference sequence). The CDR3 length is 15 residues. CDR3 nucleotides: TGTGCCAGTAGTACATGGACAGGGCACACCGGGGAGCTGTTTTTT. Translation gives CASSTWTGHTGELFF.

The CDR3 region is CASRNHAGTGELFF. CDR3 DNA sequence: TGTGCCAGCAGGAATCACGCCGGGACCGGGGAGCTGTTTTTT. V usage is TRBV11-1 and J usage is TRBJ2-2; no clear D. Germline V gene lookup returns CDR1 SGHAT and CDR2 FQDESV (reference sequence). This CDR3 spans 14 amino acids. Deletions cut 6 bases from V and 5 bases from J, with 13 bases between.

This chain joins TRBV6-1 and TRBJ2-7; 8 bases align to TRBD2. V lost 4 bases and J lost 0; bases outside the gene matches: 17. The V gene's germline CDR1 is MNHNS and CDR2 SASEGT. This CDR3 region has 19 residues. The CDR3 loop reads CASSASPVERGRVSYEQYF. For the CDR3, the DNA is TGTGCCAGCAGTGCCAGCCCCGTAGAGCGGGGGCGAGTCTCCTACGAGCAGTACTTC.

The genes are TRBV4-1 and TRBJ1-6; 7 bases fit TRBD1. V dropped 0 bases and J dropped 10; count of bases not matched to a gene: 15. The CDR3 extends over 18 amino acids. Germline CDR1 reads MGHRA; CDR2 reads YSYEKL. CDR3 bases: TGCGCCAGCAGCCAAGACCGGACAGGAAAGGGGGGAATGTCACCCCTCCACTTT. Protein: CASSQDRTGKGGMSPLHF.

J is TRBJ1-6 and V is TRBV5-1; D call uncertain. V lost 5 bases to trimming and J lost 4 bases, with 10 bases between them. The CDR3 loop spans 14 amino acids. CDR1 and CDR2 (germline): SGHRS, YFSETQ. The CDR3 is CASSVARYNSPLHF. CDR3 bases: TGCGCCAGCAGTGTGGCCAGGTATAATTCACCCCTCCACTTT.

This chain uses TRBV28 with TRBJ2-1; 8 bases match TRBD1. This CDR3 has 14 amino acids. CDR1 and CDR2 from the germline V gene are MDHEN and SYDVKM. The V and J ends lost 6 bases and 7 bases, in that order; junction bases with no gene match: 8. Here the CDR3 DNA reads TGTGCCAGCAGCCCCGCGGACAGGGTGAATGAGCAGTTCTTC. Amino acids: CASSPADRVNEQFF.

The chain combines TRBV11-2 with TRBJ1-1; a possible D gene is TRBD1 (5 bases). The CDR3 sequence is 14 residues long. CDR1 and CDR2 from the germline V gene are SGHAT and FQNNGV. Between the trimmed V and J ends, which lost 1 base and 5 bases, there was a span of 11 bases. The CDR3 sequence: CASSLAHGGTEAFF. CDR3 in DNA: TGTGCCAGCAGCTTAGCCCACGGGGGGACTGAAGCTTTCTTT.

The chain joins TRBV2 to TRBJ1-3, with D possibly being TRBD1 (5 bases). There are 13 residues in the CDR3. Trimming removed 6 bases from V and 6 bases from J, with 12 bases in between. CDR1 is SNHLY and CDR2 is FYNNEI in the germline V gene. The CDR3 sequence: CASRGGTENTIYF. Here the CDR3 DNA reads TGTGCCAGCAGGGGAGGGACTGAAAACACCATATATTTT. The full variable domain, its missing parts supplied by reference TRBV2 and TRBJ1-3, is EPEVTQTPSHQVTQMGQEVILRCVPISNHLYFYWYRQILGQKVEFLVSFYNNEISEKSEIFDDQFSVERPDGSNFTLKIRSTKLEDSAMYFCASRGGTENTIYFGEGSWLTVV.

The chain has TRBV28 and TRBJ2-7; weak D call: TRBD1 (6 bases). Deletions cut 6 bases from V and 0 bases from J, with 21 bases between. CDR1 is MDHEN and CDR2 is SYDVKM in the germline V gene. The CDR3 spans 17 residues. CDR3 coding DNA: TGTGCCAGCAGCCCGCTTTGGGTCCGGGACACCTCCTACGAGCAGTACTTC. Translation gives CASSPLWVRDTSYEQYF.

This rearrangement joins TRBV28 to TRBJ2-7, with 8 nucleotides matching TRBD1. The CDR3 has 17 residues. CDR1 is MDHEN, CDR2 SYDVKM, per germline. V was clipped by 5 bases and J by 2 bases; unmatched bases: 14. CDR3 sequence reads: CASSTTGQVVGPYEQYF. The CDR3 coding sequence is TGTGCCAGCAGTACCACGGGACAGGTAGTGGGACCCTACGAGCAGTACTTC.

This rearrangement joins TRBV2 to TRBJ2-2, with 11 bases that match TRBD2. This CDR3 is 18 amino acids long. The ends lost 4 bases at V and 5 bases at J; junction bases unmatched: 12. Germline lookup yields CDR1 SNHLY and CDR2 FYNNEI. CDR3 in DNA: TGTGCCAGCAGTGCCCCTAGCGGGGGGACCGGGGGTACCGGGGAGCTGTTTTTT. Encoded protein: CASSAPSGGTGGTGELFF. The full variable domain, rest sourced from reference TRBV2 and TRBJ2-2, is EPEVTQTPSHQVTQMGQEVILRCVPISNHLYFYWYRQILGQKVEFLVSFYNNEISEKSEIFDDQFSVERPDGSNFTLKIRSTKLEDSAMYFCASSAPSGGTGGTGELFFGEGSRLTVL.

This sequence joins TRBV29-1 and TRBJ2-1, with TRBD1 matching over 7 bases. Trimming cost V 5 bases and J 6 bases; bases outside gene matches: 16. Per the germline V gene, CDR1 is SQVTM and CDR2 is ANQGSEA. The CDR3 totals 16 residues. CDR3 nucleotide sequence: TGCAGCGTTCCAACGCTAACAGGGGCGATAGTCAATGAGCAGTTCTTC. As protein: CSVPTLTGAIVNEQFF.

This clone was observed a handful of times. The gene calls are TRBV18 and TRBJ1-1, with a weak D call TRBD1 (6 bases). Per germline, CDR1 KGHSH and CDR2 LQKENI. The CDR3 totals 14 residues. V was trimmed by 8 bases and J by 1 base, leaving 14 bases between them. The CDR3 spells CASTLGQQNTEAFF. CDR3 DNA: TGTGCCAGCACTCTTGGACAGCAGAACACTGAAGCTTTCTTT.

This clone has just a few counts. The J gene is TRBJ2-6, the V gene TRBV7-8; D unresolved. This CDR3 has 17 amino acids. The germline V and J ends were trimmed by 1 base and 2 bases, with 12 bases remaining between them. Germline loops: CDR1 SGHVS, CDR2 FQNEAQ. CDR3 residues: CASSLVGDLAGANVLTF. The CDR3 nucleotides read TGTGCCAGCAGCTTAGTTGGGGATTTGGCTGGGGCCAACGTCCTGACTTTC.

V gene TRBV19 combines with J gene TRBJ1-1; 9 nucleotides align to TRBD1. CDR1 is LNHDA and CDR2 is SQIVND in the germline V gene (reference sequence). Unmatched junction bases numbered 4, after V lost 7 bases and J lost 1 base. There are 14 residues in the CDR3. The CDR3 here is CASKEDRGNTEAFF. The CDR3 coding sequence is TGTGCCAGTAAAGAGGACAGGGGGAACACTGAAGCTTTCTTT. Combining the CDR3 with reference TRBV19 and TRBJ1-1 gives the whole variable domain DGGITQSPKYLFRKEGQNVTLSCEQNLNHDAMYWYRQDPGQGLRLIYYSQIVNDFQKGDIAEGYSVSREKKESFPLTVTSAQKNPTAFYLCASKEDRGNTEAFFGQGTRLTVV.

This rearrangement joins TRBV6-4 to TRBJ1-6, with TRBD1 matching 10 bases. Trimming took 3 bases from V and 7 from J; bases not matched to a gene: 6. The CDR3 extends over 16 amino acids. Looked up from germline, CDR1 is MRHNA and CDR2 is SNTAGT. CDR3 in DNA: TGTGCCAGCAGTGAGGGGACAGGGGCTGGGAATTCACCCCTCCACTTT. Amino acid sequence: CASSEGTGAGNSPLHF.

The rearrangement uses TRBV9 and TRBJ2-3, with D possibly being TRBD2 (6 bases). The germline gives CDR1 SGDLS, CDR2 YYNGEE. The CDR3 runs to 15 residues. The ends were cut back, 4 bases at V and 2 bases at J, with 14 bases in the middle. CDR3 residues: CASSPRLVSTDTQYF. DNA for the CDR3: TGTGCCAGCAGCCCCCGACTAGTTTCCACAGATACGCAGTATTTT.

The chain joins TRBV7-3 to TRBJ1-1; D not resolved. The length of the CDR3 is 16 residues. In germline, CDR1 is SGHTA, CDR2 FQGTGA. Trimming removed 1 base at V and 5 bases at J, with 17 bases between. The CDR3 loop reads CASSLMVGIVGTEAFF. DNA of the CDR3: TGTGCCAGCAGCTTAATGGTAGGGATTGTTGGGACTGAAGCTTTCTTT.

J is TRBJ1-5 and V is TRBV28, with TRBD1 identical over 9 bases. CDR3 length equals 15 residues. Trimming cost V 4 bases and J 9 bases; bases outside gene matches: 10. CDR1 is MDHEN and CDR2 is SYDVKM in the germline V gene. The CDR3 nucleotides read TGTGCCAGCAGTTCACCGGGACAGGGTTTGCGGCCCCAGCATTTT. This gives the protein CASSSPGQGLRPQHF.

J is TRBJ2-3 and V is TRBV5-4, with 7 nucleotides matching TRBD1. This CDR3 comprises 16 residues. The junction had 7 bases not matched to a gene; V was cut back by 1 base and J by 2 bases. Germline CDR1 is SGHNT and CDR2 is YYREEE (reference sequence). The CDR3: CASSLPAGGVTDTQYF. The CDR3 region has the DNA TGTGCCAGCAGCTTGCCTGCAGGGGGAGTCACAGATACGCAGTATTTT.